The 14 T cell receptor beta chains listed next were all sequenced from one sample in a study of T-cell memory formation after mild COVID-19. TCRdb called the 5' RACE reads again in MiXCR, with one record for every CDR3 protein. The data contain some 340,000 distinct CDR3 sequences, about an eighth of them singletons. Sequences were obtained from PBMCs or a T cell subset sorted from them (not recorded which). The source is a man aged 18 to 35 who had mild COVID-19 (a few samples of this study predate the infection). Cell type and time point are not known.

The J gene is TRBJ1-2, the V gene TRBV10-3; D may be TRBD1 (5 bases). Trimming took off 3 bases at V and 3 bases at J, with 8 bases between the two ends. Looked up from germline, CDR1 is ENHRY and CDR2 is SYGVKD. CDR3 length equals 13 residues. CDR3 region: CAISDQGYYGYTF. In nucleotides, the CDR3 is TGTGCCATCAGTGACCAGGGTTACTATGGCTACACCTTC.

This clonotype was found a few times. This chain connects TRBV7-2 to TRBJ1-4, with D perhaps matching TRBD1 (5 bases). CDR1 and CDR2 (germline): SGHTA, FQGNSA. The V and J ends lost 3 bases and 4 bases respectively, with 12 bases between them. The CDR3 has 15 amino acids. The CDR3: CASSFRTGGNEKLFF. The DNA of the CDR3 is TGTGCCAGCAGCTTCCGGACGGGGGGTAATGAAAAACTGTTTTTT.

The CDR3 coding sequence is TGCGCCAGCAGCTTGCGCCGGGTGGACGGGGAGCTGTTTTTT. Translation: CASSLRRVDGELFF. The chain couples TRBV5-1 to TRBJ2-2; D gene unclear. The length of the CDR3 is 14 residues. Trimming cost V 1 base and J 7 bases, with 11 bases left between them. In germline, CDR1 is SGHRS, CDR2 YFSETQ.

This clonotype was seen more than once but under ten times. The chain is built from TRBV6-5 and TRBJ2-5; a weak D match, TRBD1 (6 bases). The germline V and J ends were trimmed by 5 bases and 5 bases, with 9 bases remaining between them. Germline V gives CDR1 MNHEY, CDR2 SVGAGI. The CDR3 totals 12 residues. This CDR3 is CASSTGLETQYF. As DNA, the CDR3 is TGTGCCAGCAGTACAGGGCTGGAGACCCAGTACTTC.

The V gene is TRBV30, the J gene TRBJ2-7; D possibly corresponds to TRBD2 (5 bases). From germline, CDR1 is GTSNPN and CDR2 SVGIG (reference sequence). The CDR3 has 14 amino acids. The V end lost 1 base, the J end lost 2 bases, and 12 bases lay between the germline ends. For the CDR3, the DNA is TGTGCCTGGAGTGACGGATCCGGGGCCTACGAGCAGTACTTC. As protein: CAWSDGSGAYEQYF.

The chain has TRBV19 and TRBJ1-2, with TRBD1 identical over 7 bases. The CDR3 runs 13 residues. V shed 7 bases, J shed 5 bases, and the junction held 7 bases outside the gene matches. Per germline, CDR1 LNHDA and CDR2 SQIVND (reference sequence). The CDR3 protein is CASKTTGPYGYTF. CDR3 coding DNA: TGTGCCAGTAAAACGACAGGGCCTTATGGCTACACCTTC.

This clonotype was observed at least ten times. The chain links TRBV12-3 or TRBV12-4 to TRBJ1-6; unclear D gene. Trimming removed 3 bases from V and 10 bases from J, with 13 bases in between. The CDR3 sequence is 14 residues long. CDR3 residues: CASSLGGYQSPLHF. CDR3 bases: TGTGCCAGCAGTTTGGGCGGGTATCAGTCACCCCTCCACTTT.

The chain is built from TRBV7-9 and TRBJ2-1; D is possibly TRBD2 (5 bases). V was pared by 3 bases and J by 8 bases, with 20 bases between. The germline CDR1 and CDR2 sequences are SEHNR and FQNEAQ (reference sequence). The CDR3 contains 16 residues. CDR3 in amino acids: CASSFGETKFHDEQFF. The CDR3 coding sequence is TGTGCCAGCAGCTTCGGGGAGACTAAGTTCCACGATGAGCAGTTCTTC.

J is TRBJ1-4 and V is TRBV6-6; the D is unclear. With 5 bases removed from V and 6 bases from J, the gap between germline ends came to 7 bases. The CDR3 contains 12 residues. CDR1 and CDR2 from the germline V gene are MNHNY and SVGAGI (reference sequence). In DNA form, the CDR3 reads TGTGCCAGCAGTCCCCCGTATGAAAAACTGTTTTTT. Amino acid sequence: CASSPPYEKLFF.

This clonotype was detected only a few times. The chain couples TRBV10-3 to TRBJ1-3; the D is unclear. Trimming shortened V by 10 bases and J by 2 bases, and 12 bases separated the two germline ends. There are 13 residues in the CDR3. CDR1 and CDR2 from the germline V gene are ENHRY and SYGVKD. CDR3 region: CATQDVTGNTIYF. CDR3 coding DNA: TGTGCCACCCAAGACGTGACTGGAAACACCATATATTTT.

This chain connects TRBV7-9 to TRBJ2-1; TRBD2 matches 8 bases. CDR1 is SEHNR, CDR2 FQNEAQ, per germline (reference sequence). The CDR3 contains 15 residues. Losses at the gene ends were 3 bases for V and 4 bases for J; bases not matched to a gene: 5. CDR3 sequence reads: CASSFGAGEYNEQFF. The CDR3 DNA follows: TGTGCCAGCAGCTTTGGAGCGGGGGAATACAATGAGCAGTTCTTC.

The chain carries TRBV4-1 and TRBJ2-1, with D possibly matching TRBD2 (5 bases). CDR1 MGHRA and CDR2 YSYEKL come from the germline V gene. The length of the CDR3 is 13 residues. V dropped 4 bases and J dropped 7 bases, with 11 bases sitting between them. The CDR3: CASSRLGSNEQFF. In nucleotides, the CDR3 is TGCGCCAGCAGCCGCCTGGGGAGTAATGAGCAGTTCTTC.

The CDR3 here is CASSQTGGGKSPLHF. Here the CDR3 DNA reads TGTGCCAGCAGCCAGACGGGGGGGGGCAAATCACCCCTCCACTTT. The chain employs TRBV9 and TRBJ1-6, with D perhaps matching TRBD1 (6 bases). Trimming removed 4 bases from V and 10 bases from J, with 18 bases in between. CDR3 length: 15 amino acids. Germline CDR1 SGDLS, CDR2 YYNGEE.

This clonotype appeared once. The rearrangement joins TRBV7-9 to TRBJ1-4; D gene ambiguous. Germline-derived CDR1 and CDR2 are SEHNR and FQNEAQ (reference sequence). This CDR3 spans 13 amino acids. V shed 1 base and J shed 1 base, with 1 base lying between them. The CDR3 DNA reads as TGTGCCAGCAGCTTAGGAACTAATGAAAAACTGTTTTTT. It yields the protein CASSLGTNEKLFF. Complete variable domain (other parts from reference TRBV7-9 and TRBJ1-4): DTGVSQNPRHKITKRGQNVTFRCDPISEHNRLYWYRQTLGQGPEFLTYFQNEAQLEKSRLLSDRFSAERPKGSFSTLEIQRTEQGDSAMYLCASSLGTNEKLFFGSGTQLSVL.